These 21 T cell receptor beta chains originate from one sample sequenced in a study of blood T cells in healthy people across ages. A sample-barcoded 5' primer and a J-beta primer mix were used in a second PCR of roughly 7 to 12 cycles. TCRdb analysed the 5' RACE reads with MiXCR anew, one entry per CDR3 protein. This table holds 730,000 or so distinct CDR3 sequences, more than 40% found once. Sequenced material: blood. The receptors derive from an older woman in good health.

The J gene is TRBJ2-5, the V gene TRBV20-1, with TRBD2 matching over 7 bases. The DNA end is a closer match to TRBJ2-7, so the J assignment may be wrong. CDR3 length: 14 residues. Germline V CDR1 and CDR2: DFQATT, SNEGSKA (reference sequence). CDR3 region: CSAERDLPTHEQYF. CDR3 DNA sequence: TGCAGTGCTGAGCGGGATCTACCGACGCACGAGCAGTACTTC.

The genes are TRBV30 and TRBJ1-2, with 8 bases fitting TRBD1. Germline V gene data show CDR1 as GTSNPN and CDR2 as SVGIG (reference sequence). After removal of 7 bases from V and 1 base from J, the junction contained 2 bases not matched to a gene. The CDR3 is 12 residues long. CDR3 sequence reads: CALTGVNYGYTF. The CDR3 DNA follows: TGTGCCTTGACAGGGGTTAACTATGGCTACACCTTC.

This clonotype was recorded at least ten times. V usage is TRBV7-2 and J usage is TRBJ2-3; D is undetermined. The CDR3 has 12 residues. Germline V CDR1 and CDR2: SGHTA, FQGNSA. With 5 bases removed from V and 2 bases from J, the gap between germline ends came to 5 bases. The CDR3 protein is CASSAYTDTQYF. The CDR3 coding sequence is TGTGCCAGCAGCGCATACACAGATACGCAGTATTTT. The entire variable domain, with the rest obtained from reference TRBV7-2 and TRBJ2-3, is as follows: GAGVSQSPSNKVTEKGKDVELRCDPISGHTALYWYRQSLGQGLEFLIYFQGNSAPDKSGLPSDRFSAERTGGSVSTLTIQRTQQEDSAVYLCASSAYTDTQYFGPGTRLTVL.

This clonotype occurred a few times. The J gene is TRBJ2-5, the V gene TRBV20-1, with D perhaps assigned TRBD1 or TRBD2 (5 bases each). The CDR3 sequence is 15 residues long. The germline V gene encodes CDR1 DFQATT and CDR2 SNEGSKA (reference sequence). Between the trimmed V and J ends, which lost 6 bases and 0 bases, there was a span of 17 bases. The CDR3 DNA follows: TGCAGTGCCGGGGACGATCGCGGGTACCAAGAGACCCAGTACTTC. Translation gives CSAGDDRGYQETQYF.

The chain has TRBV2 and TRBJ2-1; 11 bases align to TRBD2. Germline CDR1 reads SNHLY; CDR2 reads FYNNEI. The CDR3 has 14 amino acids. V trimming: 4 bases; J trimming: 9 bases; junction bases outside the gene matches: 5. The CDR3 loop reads CASSVLAGGSEQFF. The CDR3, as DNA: TGTGCCAGCAGTGTTCTAGCGGGGGGTAGTGAGCAGTTCTTC.

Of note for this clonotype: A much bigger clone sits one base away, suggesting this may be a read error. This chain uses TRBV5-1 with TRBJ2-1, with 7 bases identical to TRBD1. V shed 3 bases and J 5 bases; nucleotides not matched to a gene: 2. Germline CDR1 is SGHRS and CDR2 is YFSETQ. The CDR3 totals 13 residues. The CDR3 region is CASSWGTDNEQFF. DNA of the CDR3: TGCGCCAGCAGCTGGGGGACAGACAATGAGCAGTTCTTC.

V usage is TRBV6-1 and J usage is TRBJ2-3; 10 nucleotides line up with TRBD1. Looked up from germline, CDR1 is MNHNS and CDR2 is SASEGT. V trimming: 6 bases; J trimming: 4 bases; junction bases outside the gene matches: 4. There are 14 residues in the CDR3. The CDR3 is CASSETGGADTQYF. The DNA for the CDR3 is TGTGCCAGCAGCGAGACAGGGGGCGCAGATACGCAGTATTTT.

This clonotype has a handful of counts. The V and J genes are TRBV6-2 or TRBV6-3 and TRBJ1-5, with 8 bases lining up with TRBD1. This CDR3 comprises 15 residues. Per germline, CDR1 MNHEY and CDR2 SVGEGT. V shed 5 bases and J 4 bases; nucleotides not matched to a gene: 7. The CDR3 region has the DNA TGTGCCAGCAGTCTCCGGGACAGGCCTAATCAGCCCCAGCATTTT. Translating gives CASSLRDRPNQPQHF.

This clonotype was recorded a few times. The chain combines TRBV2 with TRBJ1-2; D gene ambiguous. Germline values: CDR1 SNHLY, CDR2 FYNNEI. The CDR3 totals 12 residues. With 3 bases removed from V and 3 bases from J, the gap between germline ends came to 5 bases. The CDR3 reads CASSELDYGYTF. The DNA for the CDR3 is TGTGCCAGCAGTGAGTTGGACTATGGCTACACCTTC. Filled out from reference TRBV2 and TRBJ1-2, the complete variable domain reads EPEVTQTPSHQVTQMGQEVILRCVPISNHLYFYWYRQILGQKVEFLVSFYNNEISEKSEIFDDQFSVERPDGSNFTLKIRSTKLEDSAMYFCASSELDYGYTFGSGTRLTVV.

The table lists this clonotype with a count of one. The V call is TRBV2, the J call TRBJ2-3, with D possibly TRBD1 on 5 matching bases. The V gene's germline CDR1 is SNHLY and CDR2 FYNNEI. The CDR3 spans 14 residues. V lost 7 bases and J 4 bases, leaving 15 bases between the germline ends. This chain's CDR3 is CASIGQDLSDTQYF. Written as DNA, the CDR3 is TGTGCCAGCATCGGACAAGACCTCTCAGATACGCAGTATTTT.

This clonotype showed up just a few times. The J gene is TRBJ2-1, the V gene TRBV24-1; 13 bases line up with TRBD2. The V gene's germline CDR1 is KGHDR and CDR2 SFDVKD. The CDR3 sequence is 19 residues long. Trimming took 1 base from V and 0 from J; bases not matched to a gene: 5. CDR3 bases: TGTGCCACCAGTGATTTAGGACTAGCGGGAGTACCCTCCTACAATGAGCAGTTCTTC. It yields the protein CATSDLGLAGVPSYNEQFF.

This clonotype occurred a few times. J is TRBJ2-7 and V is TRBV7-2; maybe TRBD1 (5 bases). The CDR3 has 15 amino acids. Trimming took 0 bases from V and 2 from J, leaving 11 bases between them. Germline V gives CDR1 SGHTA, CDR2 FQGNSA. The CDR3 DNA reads TGTGCCAGCAGCTTAGCAGCTGGACACGCCTACGAGCAGTACTTC. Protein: CASSLAAGHAYEQYF.

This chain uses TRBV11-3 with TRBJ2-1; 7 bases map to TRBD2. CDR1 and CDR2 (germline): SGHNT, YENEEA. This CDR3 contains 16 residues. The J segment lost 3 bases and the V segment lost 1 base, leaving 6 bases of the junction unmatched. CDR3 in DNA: TGTGCCAGCAGCTTAGTTGGGGCTAGCGGCTACAATGAGCAGTTCTTC. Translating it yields CASSLVGASGYNEQFF.

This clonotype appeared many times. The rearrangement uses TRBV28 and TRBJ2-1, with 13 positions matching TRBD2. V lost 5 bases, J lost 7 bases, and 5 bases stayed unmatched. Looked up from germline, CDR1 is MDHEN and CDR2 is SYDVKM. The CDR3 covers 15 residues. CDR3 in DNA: TGTGCCAGCAGTGAGACTAGCGGGAGGTTGAATGAGCAGTTCTTC. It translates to CASSETSGRLNEQFF.

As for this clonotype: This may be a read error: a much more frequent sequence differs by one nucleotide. The CDR3 spells CASSLTVARGKDNERFF. In nucleotides, the CDR3 is TGTGCCAGCAGCTTAACAGTCGCCAGGGGAAAAGACAATGAGCGGTTCTTC. The chain is built from TRBV7-3 and TRBJ2-1; possibly TRBD1 for D (6 bases). The germline V gene has CDR1 SGHTA and CDR2 FQGTGA. The CDR3 length is 17 residues.

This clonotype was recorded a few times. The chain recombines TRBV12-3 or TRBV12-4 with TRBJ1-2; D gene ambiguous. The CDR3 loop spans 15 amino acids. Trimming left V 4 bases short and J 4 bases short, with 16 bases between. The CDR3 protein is CASSSPSLLLYGYTF. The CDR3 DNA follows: TGTGCCAGCAGTTCACCCTCCCTGCTGCTCTATGGCTACACCTTC.

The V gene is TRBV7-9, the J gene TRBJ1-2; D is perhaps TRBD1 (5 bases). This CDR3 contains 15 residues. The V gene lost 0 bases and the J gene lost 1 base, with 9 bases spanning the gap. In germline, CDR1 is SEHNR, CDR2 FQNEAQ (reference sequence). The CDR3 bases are TGTGCCAGCAGCTTAGCAGGGGTTGATAACTATGGCTACACCTTC. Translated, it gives CASSLAGVDNYGYTF.

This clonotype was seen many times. CDR3 sequence (DNA): TGTGCCAGCAGCCAAGATTCATCTCGGGGCCTCTACACCAAAAACATTCAGTACTTC. Protein: CASSQDSSRGLYTKNIQYF. This chain joins TRBV3-1 and TRBJ2-4; D is perhaps TRBD1 or TRBD2 (5 bases each). V was trimmed by 0 bases and J by 2 bases, leaving 20 bases between them. CDR1 LGHDT and CDR2 YNNKEL come from the germline V gene (reference sequence). The CDR3 is 19 residues long.

CDR3 sequence: CASSRTGRAETQFF. The CDR3 region has the DNA TGTGCCAGCAGTCGTACGGGTCGTGCAGAGACCCAGTTCTTC. The chain combines TRBV12-3 or TRBV12-4 with TRBJ2-1; D is unclear. Deletions cut 5 bases from V and 13 bases from J, with 21 bases between. This CDR3 contains 14 residues.

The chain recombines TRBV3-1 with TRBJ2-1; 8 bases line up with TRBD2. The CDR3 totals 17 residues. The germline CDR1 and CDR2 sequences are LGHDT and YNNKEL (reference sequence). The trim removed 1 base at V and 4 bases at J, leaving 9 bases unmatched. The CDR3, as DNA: TGTGCCAGCAGCCAAGCGGGAGGGGTGACCATATACAATGAGCAGTTCTTC. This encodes CASSQAGGVTIYNEQFF.

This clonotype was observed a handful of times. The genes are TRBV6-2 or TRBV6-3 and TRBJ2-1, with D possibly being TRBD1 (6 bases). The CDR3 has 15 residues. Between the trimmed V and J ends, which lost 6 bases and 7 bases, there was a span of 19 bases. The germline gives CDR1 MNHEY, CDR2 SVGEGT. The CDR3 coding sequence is TGTGCCAGCAGCCTACAGGGTGCGGTTTGGAATGAGCAGTTCTTC. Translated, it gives CASSLQGAVWNEQFF.